The clone carrying this T cell receptor beta chain was detected a few times. Germline V gene lookup returns CDR1 MNHEY and CDR2 SVGAGI. The CDR3 is 13 residues long. Trimming took off 2 bases at V and 3 bases at J, with 7 bases between the two ends. This entry comes from a study of T-cell reconstitution after alpha-beta-depleted transplantation in children. Preparation of the TCRbeta library was carried out with unique molecular identifiers. TCRdb analysed the PCR reads with MiXCR anew, one entry per CDR3 protein. The data contain some 340,000 distinct CDR3 sequences, 10% of them seen just once; the ten biggest clones take up less than 2.5%.

The material was PBMCs from the stem cell graft donor, obtained from the stem cell graft. This rearrangement joins TRBV6-5 to TRBJ2-5; D is perhaps TRBD1 (5 bases). This clonotype was sampled from a human donor who donated a stem cell graft to a child with acute lymphoblastic leukemia. The CDR3 spells CASSYRREETQYF. In nucleotides, the CDR3 is TGTGCCAGCAGTTACCGCAGGGAAGAGACCCAGTACTTC.